This T cell receptor (beta chain) emerged from a study of blood T cell repertoires in COVID-19. Overall study: Researchers got acute and convalescent COVID-19 samples from the United States, Italy and Spain. T cells, B-cell-depleted T cells, or PBMCs supplied cDNA or gDNA.

This clone was detected a few times. How the authors handled the data: Amplification of reference gene primers provided the estimated nucleated cell counts. Assay: immunoSEQ multiplex PCR; the TCRdb copy retains only in-frame clones and omits some. That table furnishes V, J and clone size, whereas the DNA furnished D and trimming. The sample includes more than 85,000 clones, around 80% of them seen just once. This TCR derives from a man aged 55-75 years with active or convalescent COVID-19. Sequences were obtained from peripheral blood.

CDR3 nucleotides: TGTGCCATCAGTCTCTCCGCCGGGCGGGACACCATATATTTT. It specifies CAISLSAGRDTIYF. The chain recombines TRBV10-3 with TRBJ1-3; D gene ambiguous. Germline V gene data show CDR1 as ENHRY and CDR2 as SYGVKD. The V gene lost 5 bases and the J gene lost 8 bases, with 16 bases spanning the gap. This CDR3 comprises 14 residues.